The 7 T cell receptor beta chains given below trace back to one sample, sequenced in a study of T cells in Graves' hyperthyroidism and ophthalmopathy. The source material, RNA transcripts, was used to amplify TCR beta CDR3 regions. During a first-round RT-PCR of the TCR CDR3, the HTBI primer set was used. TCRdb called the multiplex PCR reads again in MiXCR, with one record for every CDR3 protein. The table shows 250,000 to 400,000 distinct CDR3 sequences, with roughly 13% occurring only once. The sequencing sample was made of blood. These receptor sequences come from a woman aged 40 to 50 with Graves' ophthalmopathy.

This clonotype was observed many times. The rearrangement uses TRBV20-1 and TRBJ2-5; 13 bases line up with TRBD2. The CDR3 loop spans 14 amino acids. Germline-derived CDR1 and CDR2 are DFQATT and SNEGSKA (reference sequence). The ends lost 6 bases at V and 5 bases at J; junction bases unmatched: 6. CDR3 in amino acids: CSAKTSGGPETQYF. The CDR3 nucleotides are TGCAGTGCAAAGACTAGCGGGGGGCCGGAGACCCAGTACTTC.

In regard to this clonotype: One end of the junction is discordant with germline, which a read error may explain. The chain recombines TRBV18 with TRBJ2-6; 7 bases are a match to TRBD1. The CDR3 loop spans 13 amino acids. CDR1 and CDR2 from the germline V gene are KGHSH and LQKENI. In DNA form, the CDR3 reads TGTGCCAGCTCACCGCCATCCGGGACAGCTCCACCTTTC. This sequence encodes CASSPPSGTAPPF.

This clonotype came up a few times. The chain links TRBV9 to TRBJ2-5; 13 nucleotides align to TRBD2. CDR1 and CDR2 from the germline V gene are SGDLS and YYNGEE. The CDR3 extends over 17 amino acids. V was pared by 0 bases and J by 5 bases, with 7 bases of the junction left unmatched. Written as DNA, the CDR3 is TGTGCCAGCAGCGTAGGTGGACTAGCGGGAGTCGATGAGACCCAGTACTTC. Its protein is CASSVGGLAGVDETQYF.

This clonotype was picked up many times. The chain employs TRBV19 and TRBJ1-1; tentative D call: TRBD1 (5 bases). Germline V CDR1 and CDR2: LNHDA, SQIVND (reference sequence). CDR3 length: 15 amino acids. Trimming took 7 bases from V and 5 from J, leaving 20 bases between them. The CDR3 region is CASTGSGIGGTEAFF. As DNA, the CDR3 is TGTGCCAGTACTGGGTCAGGGATAGGAGGTACTGAAGCTTTCTTT.

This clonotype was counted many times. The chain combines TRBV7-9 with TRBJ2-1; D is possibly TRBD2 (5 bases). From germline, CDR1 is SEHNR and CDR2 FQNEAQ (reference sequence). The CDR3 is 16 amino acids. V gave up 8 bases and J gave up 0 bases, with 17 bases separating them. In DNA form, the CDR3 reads TGTGCCAGCGACGAGAGGGCAGGTCTCTCCTACAATGAGCAGTTCTTC. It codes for CASDERAGLSYNEQFF.

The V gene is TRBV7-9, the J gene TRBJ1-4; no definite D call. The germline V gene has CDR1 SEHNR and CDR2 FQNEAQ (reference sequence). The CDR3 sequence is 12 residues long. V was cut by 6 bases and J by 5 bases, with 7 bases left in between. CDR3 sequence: CASSSKNEKLFF. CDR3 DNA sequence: TGTGCCAGCAGTTCTAAAAATGAAAAACTGTTTTTT.

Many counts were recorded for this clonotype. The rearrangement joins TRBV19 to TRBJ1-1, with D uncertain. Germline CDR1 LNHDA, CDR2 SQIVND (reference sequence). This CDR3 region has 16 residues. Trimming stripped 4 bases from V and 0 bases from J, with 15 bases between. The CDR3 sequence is CASSTSAKIMNTEAFF. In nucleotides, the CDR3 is TGTGCCAGTAGTACCTCGGCCAAAATAATGAACACTGAAGCTTTCTTT. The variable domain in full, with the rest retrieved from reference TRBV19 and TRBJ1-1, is DGGITQSPKYLFRKEGQNVTLSCEQNLNHDAMYWYRQDPGQGLRLIYYSQIVNDFQKGDIAEGYSVSREKKESFPLTVTSAQKNPTAFYLCASSTSAKIMNTEAFFGQGTRLTVV.